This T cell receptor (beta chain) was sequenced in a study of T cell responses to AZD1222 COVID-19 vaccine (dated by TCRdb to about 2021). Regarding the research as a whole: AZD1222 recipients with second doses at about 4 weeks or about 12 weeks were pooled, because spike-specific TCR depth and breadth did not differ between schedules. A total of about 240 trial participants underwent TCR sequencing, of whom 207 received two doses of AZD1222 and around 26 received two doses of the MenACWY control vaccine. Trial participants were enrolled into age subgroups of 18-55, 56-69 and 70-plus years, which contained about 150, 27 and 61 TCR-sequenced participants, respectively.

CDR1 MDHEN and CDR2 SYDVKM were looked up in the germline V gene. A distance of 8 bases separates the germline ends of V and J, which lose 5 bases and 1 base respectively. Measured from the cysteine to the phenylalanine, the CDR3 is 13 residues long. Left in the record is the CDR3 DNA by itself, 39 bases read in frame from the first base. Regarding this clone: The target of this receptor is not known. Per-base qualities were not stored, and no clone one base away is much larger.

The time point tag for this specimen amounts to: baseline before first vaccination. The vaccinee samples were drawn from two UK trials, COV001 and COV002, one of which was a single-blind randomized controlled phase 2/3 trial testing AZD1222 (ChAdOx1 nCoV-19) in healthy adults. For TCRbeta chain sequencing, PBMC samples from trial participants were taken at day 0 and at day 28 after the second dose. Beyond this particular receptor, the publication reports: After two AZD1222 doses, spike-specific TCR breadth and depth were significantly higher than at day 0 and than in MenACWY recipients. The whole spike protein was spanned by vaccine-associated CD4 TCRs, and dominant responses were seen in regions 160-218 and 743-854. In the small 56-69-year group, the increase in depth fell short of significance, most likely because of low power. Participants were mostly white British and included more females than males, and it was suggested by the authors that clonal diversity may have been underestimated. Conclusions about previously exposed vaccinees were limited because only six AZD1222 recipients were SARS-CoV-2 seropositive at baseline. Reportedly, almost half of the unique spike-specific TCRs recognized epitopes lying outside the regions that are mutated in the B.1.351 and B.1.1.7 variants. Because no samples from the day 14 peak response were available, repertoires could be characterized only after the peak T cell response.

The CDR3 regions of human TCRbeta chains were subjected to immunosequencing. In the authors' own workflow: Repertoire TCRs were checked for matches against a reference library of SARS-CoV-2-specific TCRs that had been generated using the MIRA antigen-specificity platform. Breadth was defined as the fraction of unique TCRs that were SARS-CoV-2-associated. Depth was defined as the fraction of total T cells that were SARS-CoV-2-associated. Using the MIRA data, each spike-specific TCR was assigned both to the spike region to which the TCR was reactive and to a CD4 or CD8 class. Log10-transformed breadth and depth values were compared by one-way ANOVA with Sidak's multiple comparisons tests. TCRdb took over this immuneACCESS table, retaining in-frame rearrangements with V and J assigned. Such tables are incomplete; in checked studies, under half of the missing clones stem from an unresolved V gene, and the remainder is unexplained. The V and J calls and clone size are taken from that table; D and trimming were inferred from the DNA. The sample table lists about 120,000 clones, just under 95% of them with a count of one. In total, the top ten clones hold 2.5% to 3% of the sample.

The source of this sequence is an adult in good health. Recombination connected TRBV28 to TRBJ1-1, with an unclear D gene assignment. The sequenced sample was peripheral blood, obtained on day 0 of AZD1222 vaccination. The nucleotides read TGTGCCAGCAGTCTGTTAAGGAACACTGAAGCTTTCTTT. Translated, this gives CASSLLRNTEAFF.